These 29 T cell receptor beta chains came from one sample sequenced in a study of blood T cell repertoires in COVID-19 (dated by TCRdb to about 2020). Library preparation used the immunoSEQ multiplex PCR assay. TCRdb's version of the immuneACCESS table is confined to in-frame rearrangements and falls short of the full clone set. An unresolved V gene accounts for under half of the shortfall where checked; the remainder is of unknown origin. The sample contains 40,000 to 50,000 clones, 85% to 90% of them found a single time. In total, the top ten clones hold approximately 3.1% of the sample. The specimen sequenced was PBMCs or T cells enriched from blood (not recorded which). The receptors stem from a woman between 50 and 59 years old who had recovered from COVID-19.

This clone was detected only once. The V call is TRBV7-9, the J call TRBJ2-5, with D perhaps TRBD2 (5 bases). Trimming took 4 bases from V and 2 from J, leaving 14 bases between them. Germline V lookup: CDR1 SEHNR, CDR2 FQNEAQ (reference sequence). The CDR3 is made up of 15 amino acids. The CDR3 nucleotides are TGTGCCAGCAGCTCCTGGAGTCGGAGGCAAGAGACCCAGTACTTC. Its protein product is CASSSWSRRQETQYF.

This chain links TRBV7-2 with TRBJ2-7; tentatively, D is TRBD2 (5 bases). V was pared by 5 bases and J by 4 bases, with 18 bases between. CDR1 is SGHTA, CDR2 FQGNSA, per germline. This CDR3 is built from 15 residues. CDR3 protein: CASSPGSGIAYEQYF. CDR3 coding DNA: TGTGCCAGCAGCCCCGGATCGGGGATCGCGTACGAGCAGTACTTC.

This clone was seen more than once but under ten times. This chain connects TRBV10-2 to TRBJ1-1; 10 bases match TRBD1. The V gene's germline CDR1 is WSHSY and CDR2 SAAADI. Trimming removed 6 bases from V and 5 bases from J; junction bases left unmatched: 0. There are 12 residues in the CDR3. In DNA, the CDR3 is TGCGCCAGCAGGGACAGGGGGACTGAAGCTTTCTTT. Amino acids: CASRDRGTEAFF.

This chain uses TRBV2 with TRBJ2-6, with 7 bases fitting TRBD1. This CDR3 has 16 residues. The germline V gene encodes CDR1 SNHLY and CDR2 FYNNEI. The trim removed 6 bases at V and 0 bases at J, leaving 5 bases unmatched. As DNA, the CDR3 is TGTGCCAGCAGCCCGGGACAGCTCTCTGGGGCCAACGTCCTGACTTTC. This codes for CASSPGQLSGANVLTF.

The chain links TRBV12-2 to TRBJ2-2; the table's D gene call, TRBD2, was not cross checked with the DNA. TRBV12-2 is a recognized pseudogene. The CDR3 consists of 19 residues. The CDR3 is CASRLDHGLAGTTTGELFF. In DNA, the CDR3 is TGTGCAAGTCGCTTAGACCACGGACTAGCGGGCACCACCACCGGGGAGCTGTTTTTT.

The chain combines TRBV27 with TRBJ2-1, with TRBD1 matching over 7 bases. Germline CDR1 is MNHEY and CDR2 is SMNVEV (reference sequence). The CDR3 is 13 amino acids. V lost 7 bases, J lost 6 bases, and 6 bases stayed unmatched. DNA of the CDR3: TGTGCCAGCAAGAGGACAGGAGGCAATGAGCAGTTCTTC. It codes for CASKRTGGNEQFF.

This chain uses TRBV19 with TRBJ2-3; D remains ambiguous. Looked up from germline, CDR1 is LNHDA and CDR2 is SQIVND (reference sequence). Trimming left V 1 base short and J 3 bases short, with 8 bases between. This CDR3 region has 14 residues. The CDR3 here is CASSIVIGTDTQYF. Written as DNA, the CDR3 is TGTGCCAGTAGTATAGTCATCGGGACAGATACGCAGTATTTT. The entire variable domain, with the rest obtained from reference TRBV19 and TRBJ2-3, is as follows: DGGITQSPKYLFRKEGQNVTLSCEQNLNHDAMYWYRQDPGQGLRLIYYSQIVNDFQKGDIAEGYSVSREKKESFPLTVTSAQKNPTAFYLCASSIVIGTDTQYFGPGTRLTVL.

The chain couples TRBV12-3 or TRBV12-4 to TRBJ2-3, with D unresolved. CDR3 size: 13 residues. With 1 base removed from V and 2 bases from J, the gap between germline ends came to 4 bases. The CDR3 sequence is CASSLDHTDTQYF. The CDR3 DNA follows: TGTGCCAGCAGTTTAGATCACACAGATACGCAGTATTTT.

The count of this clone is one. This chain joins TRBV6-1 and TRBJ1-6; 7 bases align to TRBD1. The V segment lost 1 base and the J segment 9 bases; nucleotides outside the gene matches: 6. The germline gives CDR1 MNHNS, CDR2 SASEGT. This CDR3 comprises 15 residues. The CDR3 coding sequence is TGTGCCAGCAGTGAAGGACAGCCAGGGGGTTCACCCCTCCACTTT. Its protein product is CASSEGQPGGSPLHF.

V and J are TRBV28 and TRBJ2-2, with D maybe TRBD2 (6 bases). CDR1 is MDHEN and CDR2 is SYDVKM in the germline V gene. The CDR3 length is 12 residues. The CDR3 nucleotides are TGTGGAACGGGGGAGAGGATTGGGGAGCTGTTTTTT. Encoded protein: CGTGERIGELFF.

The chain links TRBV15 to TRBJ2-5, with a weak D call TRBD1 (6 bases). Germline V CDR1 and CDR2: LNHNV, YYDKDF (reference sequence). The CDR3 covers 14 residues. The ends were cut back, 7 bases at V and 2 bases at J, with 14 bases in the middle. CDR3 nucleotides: TGTGCCACCAAGGGGGTACACCCTCAAGAGACCCAGTACTTC. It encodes CATKGVHPQETQYF.

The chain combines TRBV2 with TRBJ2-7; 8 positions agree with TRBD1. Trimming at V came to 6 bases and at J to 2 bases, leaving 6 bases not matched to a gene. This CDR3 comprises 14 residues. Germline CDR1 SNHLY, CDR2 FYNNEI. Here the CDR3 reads CASSLLGQAYEQYF. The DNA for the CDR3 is TGTGCCAGCAGCCTCCTGGGACAGGCCTACGAGCAGTACTTC.

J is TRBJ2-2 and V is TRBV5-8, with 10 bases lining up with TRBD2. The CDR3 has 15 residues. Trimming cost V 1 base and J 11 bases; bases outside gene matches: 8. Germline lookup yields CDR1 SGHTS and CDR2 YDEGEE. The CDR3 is CASSLWSSGGSELFF. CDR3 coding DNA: TGTGCCAGCAGCTTGTGGTCTAGCGGGGGATCTGAGCTGTTTTTT.

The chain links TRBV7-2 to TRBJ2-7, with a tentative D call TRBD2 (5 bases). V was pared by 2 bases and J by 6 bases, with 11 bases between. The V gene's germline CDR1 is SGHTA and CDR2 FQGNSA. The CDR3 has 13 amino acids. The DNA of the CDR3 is TGTGCCAGCAGCTTAATTGGGCTAGCCGAGCAGTACTTC. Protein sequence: CASSLIGLAEQYF.

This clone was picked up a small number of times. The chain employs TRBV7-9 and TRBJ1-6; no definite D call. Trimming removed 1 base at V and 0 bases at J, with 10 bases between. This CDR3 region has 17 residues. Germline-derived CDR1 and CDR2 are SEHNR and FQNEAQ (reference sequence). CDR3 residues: CASSLDHGSSYNSPLHF. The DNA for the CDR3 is TGTGCCAGCAGCTTAGACCACGGGAGCTCCTATAATTCACCCCTCCACTTT.

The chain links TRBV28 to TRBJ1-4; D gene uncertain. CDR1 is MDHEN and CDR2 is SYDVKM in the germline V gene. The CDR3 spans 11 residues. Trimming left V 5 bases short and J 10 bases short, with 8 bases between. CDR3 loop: CASSLGLKLFF. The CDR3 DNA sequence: TGTGCCAGCAGTCTTGGCCTAAAACTGTTTTTT.

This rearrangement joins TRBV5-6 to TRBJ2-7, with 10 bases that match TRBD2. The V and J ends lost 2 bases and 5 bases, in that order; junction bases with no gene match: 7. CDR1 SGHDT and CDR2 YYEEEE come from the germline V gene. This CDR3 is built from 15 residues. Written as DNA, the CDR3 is TGTGCCAGCAGCTTTGTGTCTAGCGGGGGCCACGAGCAGTACTTC. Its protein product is CASSFVSSGGHEQYF.

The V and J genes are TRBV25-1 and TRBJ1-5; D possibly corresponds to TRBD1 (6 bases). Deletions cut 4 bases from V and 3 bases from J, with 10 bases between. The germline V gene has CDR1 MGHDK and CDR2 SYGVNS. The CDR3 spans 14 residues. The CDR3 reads CASSGQGINQPQHF. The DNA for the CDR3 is TGTGCCAGCAGTGGGCAGGGGATCAATCAGCCCCAGCATTTT. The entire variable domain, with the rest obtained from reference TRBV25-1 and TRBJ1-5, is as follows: EADIYQTPRYLVIGTGKKITLECSQTMGHDKMYWYQQDPGMELHLIHYSYGVNSTEKGDLSSESTVSRIRTEHFPLTLESARPSHTSQYLCASSGQGINQPQHFGDGTRLSIL.

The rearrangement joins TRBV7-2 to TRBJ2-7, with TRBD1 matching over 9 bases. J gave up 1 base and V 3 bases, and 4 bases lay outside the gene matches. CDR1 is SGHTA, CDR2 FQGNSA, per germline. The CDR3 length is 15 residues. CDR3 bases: TGTGCCAGCAGCTTGGCCGGGACAGGGTCCTACGAGCAGTACTTC. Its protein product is CASSLAGTGSYEQYF.

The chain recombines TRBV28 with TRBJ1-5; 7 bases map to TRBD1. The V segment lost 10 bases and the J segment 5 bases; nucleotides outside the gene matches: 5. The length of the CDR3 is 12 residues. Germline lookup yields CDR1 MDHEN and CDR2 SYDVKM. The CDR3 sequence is CATRGGYQPQHF. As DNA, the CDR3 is TGTGCCACCAGGGGGGGGTATCAGCCCCAGCATTTT.

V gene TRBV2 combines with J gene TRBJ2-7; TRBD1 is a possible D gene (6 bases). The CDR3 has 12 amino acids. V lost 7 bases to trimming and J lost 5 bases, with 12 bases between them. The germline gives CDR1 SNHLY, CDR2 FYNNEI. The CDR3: CASTGQGNEQYF. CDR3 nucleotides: TGTGCCAGCACCGGCCAGGGGAACGAGCAGTACTTC.

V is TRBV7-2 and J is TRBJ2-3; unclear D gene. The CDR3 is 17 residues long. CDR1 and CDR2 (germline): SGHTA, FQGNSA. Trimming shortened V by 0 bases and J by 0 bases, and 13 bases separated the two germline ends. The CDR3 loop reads CASSLALRYPSTDTQYF. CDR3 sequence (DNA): TGTGCCAGCAGCTTAGCGCTGCGGTACCCAAGCACAGATACGCAGTATTTT.

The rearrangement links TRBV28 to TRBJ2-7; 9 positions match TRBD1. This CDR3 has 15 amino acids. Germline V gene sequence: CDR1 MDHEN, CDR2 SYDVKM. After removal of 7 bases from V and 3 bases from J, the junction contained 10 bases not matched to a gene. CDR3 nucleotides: TGTGCCAGCACCGATACCGGGACAGGGTACTACGAGCAGTACTTC. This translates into CASTDTGTGYYEQYF.

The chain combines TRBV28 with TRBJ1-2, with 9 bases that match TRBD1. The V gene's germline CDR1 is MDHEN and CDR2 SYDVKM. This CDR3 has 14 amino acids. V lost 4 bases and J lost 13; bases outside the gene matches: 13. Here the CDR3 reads CASSSGQGPLEGTF. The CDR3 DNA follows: TGTGCCAGCAGTTCGGGACAGGGTCCCTTGGAAGGCACCTTC.

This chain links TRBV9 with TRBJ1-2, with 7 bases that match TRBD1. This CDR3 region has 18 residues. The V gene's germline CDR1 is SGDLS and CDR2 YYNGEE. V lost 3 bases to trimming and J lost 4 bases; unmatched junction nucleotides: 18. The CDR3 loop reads CASSESWPGGSPLYGYTF. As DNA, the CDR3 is TGTGCCAGCAGCGAAAGCTGGCCAGGGGGGTCGCCCCTCTATGGCTACACCTTC. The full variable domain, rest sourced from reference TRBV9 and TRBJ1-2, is DSGVTQTPKHLITATGQRVTLRCSPRSGDLSVYWYQQSLDQGLQFLIQYYNGEERAKGNILERFSAQQFPDLHSELNLSSLELGDSALYFCASSESWPGGSPLYGYTFGSGTRLTVV.

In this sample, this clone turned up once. The DNA for the CDR3 is TGCGCCAGCAGCTTCGGTTCGTCTGAGACCCAGTACTTC. Translated, it gives CASSFGSSETQYF. The J gene is TRBJ2-5, the V gene TRBV5-1, with D hard to call. The CDR3 is 13 amino acids. V lost 2 bases, J lost 5 bases, and 10 bases lay in between. From germline, CDR1 is SGHRS and CDR2 YFSETQ.

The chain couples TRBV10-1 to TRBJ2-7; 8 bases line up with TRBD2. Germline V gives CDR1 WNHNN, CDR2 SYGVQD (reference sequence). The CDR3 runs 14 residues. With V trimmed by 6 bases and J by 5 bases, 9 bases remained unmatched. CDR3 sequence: CASSAGTSSHEQYF. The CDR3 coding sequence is TGCGCCAGCAGCGCCGGGACTAGTTCCCACGAGCAGTACTTC.

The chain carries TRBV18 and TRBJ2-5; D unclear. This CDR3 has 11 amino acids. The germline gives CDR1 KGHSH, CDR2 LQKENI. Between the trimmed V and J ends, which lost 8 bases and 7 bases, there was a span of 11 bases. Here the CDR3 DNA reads TGTGCCAGCACGCCTGCGTCGACCCAGTACTTC. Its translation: CASTPASTQYF.

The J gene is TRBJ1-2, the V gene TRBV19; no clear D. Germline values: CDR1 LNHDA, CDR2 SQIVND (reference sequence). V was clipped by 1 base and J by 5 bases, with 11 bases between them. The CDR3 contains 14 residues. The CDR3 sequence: CASSIGGSEYGYTF. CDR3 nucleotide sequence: TGTGCCAGTAGTATAGGCGGCAGCGAGTATGGCTACACCTTC.